The 25 T cell receptor beta chains given below trace back to one sample, sequenced in a study of blood T cell repertoires in COVID-19. Only in-frame clones appear in the TCRdb table, and some are missing; sequencing was by immunoSEQ multiplex PCR. The data show about 210,000 clones, 84% seen once. Sequenced sample: PBMCs or T cells enriched from blood (not recorded which). These TCRs come from a woman under 40 who had been exposed to COVID-19.

V usage is TRBV4-3 and J usage is TRBJ1-4; D might be TRBD1 (6 bases). Germline assignment: CDR1 LGHNA and CDR2 YSLEER. Trimming took 0 bases from V and 7 from J, leaving 12 bases between them. The CDR3 has 15 amino acids. The CDR3: CASSQDTGPGEKLFF. The DNA for the CDR3 is TGCGCCAGCAGCCAAGACACAGGGCCTGGTGAAAAACTGTTTTTT.

This clone is a singleton in its sample. The chain uses TRBV28 and TRBJ1-1; D unresolved. Per germline, CDR1 MDHEN and CDR2 SYDVKM. Trimming pared 6 bases from V and 0 bases from J, leaving 23 bases between. The CDR3 covers 18 residues. DNA of the CDR3: TGTGCCAGCAGAGTTTCCGTTGGGTATGAGGGATTGAACACTGAAGCTTTCTTT. This sequence encodes CASRVSVGYEGLNTEAFF. Variable domain in full (rest from reference TRBV28 and TRBJ1-1): DVKVTQSSRYLVKRTGEKVFLECVQDMDHENMFWYRQDPGLGLRLIYFSYDVKMKEKGDIPEGYSVSREKKERFSLILESASTNQTSMYLCASRVSVGYEGLNTEAFFGQGTRLTVV.

This chain uses TRBV7-2 with TRBJ2-5; D might be TRBD1 (6 bases). This CDR3 comprises 14 residues. V was trimmed by 5 bases and J by 4 bases, leaving 14 bases between them. Looked up from germline, CDR1 is SGHTA and CDR2 is FQGNSA. CDR3 residues: CASSTENRVETQYF. In DNA, the CDR3 is TGTGCCAGCAGCACCGAAAACAGGGTAGAGACCCAGTACTTC.

This clone was found many times. In nucleotides, the CDR3 is TGTGCCAGCTCACCACTCGGGGGAAGGGGCTATGGCTACACCTTC. Amino acid sequence: CASSPLGGRGYGYTF. The V call is TRBV18, the J call TRBJ1-2; D is perhaps TRBD1 (5 bases). V lost 1 base and J lost 4, with 13 bases in between. The CDR3 runs to 15 residues. Germline V gene sequence: CDR1 KGHSH, CDR2 LQKENI.

The gene calls are TRBV5-1 and TRBJ1-3; D is unresolved. Trimming took 0 bases from V and 0 from J, leaving 7 bases between them. Germline CDR1 and CDR2: SGHRS and YFSETQ. This CDR3 is 15 amino acids long. DNA for the CDR3: TGCGCCAGCAGCTTGGATACTGACTCTGGAAACACCATATATTTT. It specifies CASSLDTDSGNTIYF.

This chain uses TRBV10-1 with TRBJ1-5; 10 nucleotides align to TRBD1. The junction had 6 bases not matched to a gene; V was cut back by 4 bases and J by 0 bases. In germline, CDR1 is WNHNN, CDR2 SYGVQD (reference sequence). This CDR3 has 17 residues. This chain's CDR3 is CASSGRTGGYSNQPQHF. The CDR3 coding sequence is TGCGCCAGCAGTGGGCGGACAGGGGGTTATAGCAATCAGCCCCAGCATTTT.

V usage is TRBV7-9 and J usage is TRBJ2-1; TRBD2 might be the D (5 bases). The CDR3 runs 15 residues. The V gene's germline CDR1 is SEHNR and CDR2 FQNEAQ (reference sequence). Trimming took off 0 bases at V and 1 base at J, with 7 bases between the two ends. CDR3 amino acids: CASSLAGRSYNEQFF. CDR3 nucleotides: TGTGCCAGCAGCTTAGCGGGGAGATCCTACAATGAGCAGTTCTTC.

The CDR3: CASVERASDTQYF. The CDR3 nucleotides are TGTGCCTCCGTAGAGCGGGCGTCAGATACGCAGTATTTT. The chain is built from TRBV30 and TRBJ2-3; a possible D gene is TRBD2 (6 bases). V lost 7 bases to trimming and J lost 4 bases, with 15 bases between them. The germline CDR1 and CDR2 sequences are GTSNPN and SVGIG (reference sequence). There are 13 residues in the CDR3. The full variable domain, its missing parts supplied by reference TRBV30 and TRBJ2-3, is SQTIHQWPATLVQPVGSPLSLECTVEGTSNPNLYWYRQAAGRGLQLLFYSVGIGQISSEVPQNLSASRPQDRQFILSSKKLLLSDSGFYLCASVERASDTQYFGPGTRLTVL.

This chain links TRBV2 with TRBJ1-5; TRBD1 matches 9 bases. The CDR3 has 15 residues. The J segment lost 6 bases and the V segment lost 1 base, leaving 4 bases of the junction unmatched. Germline V gene lookup returns CDR1 SNHLY and CDR2 FYNNEI. CDR3 nucleotides: TGTGCCAGCAGTGAAGGACAGGGGGGAGCTCAGCCCCAGCATTTT. Translating it yields CASSEGQGGAQPQHF.

The chain's CDR3 is CASSPQGTSGNTIYF. CDR3 nucleotide sequence: TGTGCCAGCTCACCACAGGGGACATCTGGAAACACCATATATTTT. The chain has TRBV18 and TRBJ1-3, with D perhaps TRBD1 (6 bases). Trimming took off 1 base at V and 1 base at J, with 8 bases between the two ends. The CDR3 loop spans 15 amino acids. Germline values: CDR1 KGHSH, CDR2 LQKENI.

About this clone itself: The junction departs from germline at one end; a sequencing error may be responsible. The gene calls are TRBV11-2 and TRBJ1-1; D is unresolved. Germline CDR1 reads SGHAT; CDR2 reads FQNNGV. The CDR3 covers 11 residues. CDR3 nucleotides: TGTGCCAGCAGTTTAGGAGAAATTGCTTTCTTT. Its translation: CASSLGEIAFF. The full variable domain, with the rest looked up from reference TRBV11-2 and TRBJ1-1, is EAGVAQSPRYKIIEKRQSVAFWCNPISGHATLYWYQQILGQGPKLLIQFQNNGVVDDSQLPKDRFSAERLKGVDSTLKIQPAKLEDSAVYLCASSLGEIAFFGQGTRLTVV.

The table lists this clone with a few counts. CDR3 sequence: CASSPPLPEQYF. The DNA for the CDR3 is TGTGCCAGCAGCCCCCCCCTTCCCGAGCAGTACTTC. The chain employs TRBV7-8 and TRBJ2-7; D not certain. The germline CDR1 and CDR2 sequences are SGHVS and FQNEAQ. This CDR3 is built from 12 residues. The ends were cut back, 5 bases at V and 6 bases at J, with 11 bases in the middle.

The CDR3 nucleotides read TGTGCCAGCAGCCATGGACAGGGGGGAGGCTACACCTTC. Its translation: CASSHGQGGGYTF. The genes are TRBV7-2 and TRBJ1-2; TRBD1 agrees at 10 bases. The ends lost 5 bases at V and 8 bases at J; junction bases unmatched: 5. This CDR3 has 13 residues. Germline assignment: CDR1 SGHTA and CDR2 FQGNSA.

V gene TRBV6-5 combines with J gene TRBJ1-2; the D gene is possibly TRBD1 (5 bases). Looked up from germline, CDR1 is MNHEY and CDR2 is SVGAGI. Trimming took off 0 bases at V and 5 bases at J, with 13 bases between the two ends. There are 15 residues in the CDR3. CDR3 sequence reads: CASSYSTPSGYGYTF. DNA of the CDR3: TGTGCCAGCAGTTACTCGACCCCGTCAGGGTATGGCTACACCTTC.

The chain is built from TRBV27 and TRBJ1-5, with 8 bases lining up with TRBD1. Unmatched junction bases numbered 3, after V lost 7 bases and J lost 4 bases. The CDR3 runs to 13 residues. From germline, CDR1 is MNHEY and CDR2 SMNVEV (reference sequence). The DNA for the CDR3 is TGTGCCAGCACTGGACAGGGAAATCAGCCCCAGCATTTT. This codes for CASTGQGNQPQHF.

J is TRBJ1-5 and V is TRBV30; no reliable D call. Trimming shortened V by 5 bases and J by 2 bases, and 13 bases separated the two germline ends. Germline V gene data show CDR1 as GTSNPN and CDR2 as SVGIG (reference sequence). The CDR3 length is 14 residues. Written as DNA, the CDR3 is TGTGCCTGGCACTCGGGTAAGGGCAATCAGCCCCAGCATTTT. This translates into CAWHSGKGNQPQHF.

The chain uses TRBV7-6 and TRBJ2-1; 7 bases are shared with TRBD2. This CDR3 spans 16 amino acids. Germline V gene lookup returns CDR1 SGHVS and CDR2 FNYEAQ. V lost 1 base, J lost 14 bases, and 17 bases stayed unmatched. The CDR3 DNA is TGTGCCAGCAGCTTAGGTTCTGTACTAGCGACAACTCGGAAGTTCTTC. Protein: CASSLGSVLATTRKFF. Looking up the rest from reference TRBV7-6 and TRBJ2-1 gives the full variable domain: GAGVSQSPRYKVTKRGQDVALRCDPISGHVSLYWYRQALGQGPEFLTYFNYEAQQDKSGLPNDRFSAERPEGSISTLTIQRTEQRDSAMYRCASSLGSVLATTRKFFGPGTRLTVL.

CDR3 residues: CASSLSALALGQETQYF. Written as DNA, the CDR3 is TGTGCCAGCAGCTTGAGCGCTCTAGCTTTGGGCCAAGAGACCCAGTACTTC. The chain joins TRBV5-4 to TRBJ2-5; D may be TRBD2 (5 bases). The germline V and J ends were trimmed by 1 base and 1 base, with 17 bases remaining between them. The CDR3 is 17 residues long. Germline V lookup: CDR1 SGHNT, CDR2 YYREEE (reference sequence).

The chain carries TRBV7-2 and TRBJ2-5; 10 positions match TRBD2. This CDR3 has 15 residues. Germline assignment: CDR1 SGHTA and CDR2 FQGNSA. The junction had 2 bases not matched to a gene; V was cut back by 3 bases and J by 1 base. The CDR3 DNA is TGTGCCAGCAGCTTGTGGACTAGCGGCCAAGAGACCCAGTACTTC. As protein: CASSLWTSGQETQYF.

The chain combines TRBV3-1 (or the pseudogene TRBV3-2) with TRBJ1-1, with TRBD1 as a possible D gene (6 bases). The germline V and J ends were trimmed by 4 bases and 6 bases, with 18 bases remaining between them. This CDR3 is 15 amino acids long. Germline loops: CDR1 LGHDT, CDR2 YNNKEL (reference sequence). The CDR3 sequence: CASSLGWGGAAEAFF. The CDR3 nucleotides are TGTGCCAGCAGCCTAGGGTGGGGGGGCGCCGCTGAAGCTTTCTTT.

This clone was recorded once. The chain is built from TRBV5-1 and TRBJ2-7; a possible D gene is TRBD1 (6 bases). Per the germline V gene, CDR1 is SGHRS and CDR2 is YFSETQ. The length of the CDR3 is 15 residues. The V and J ends lost 4 bases and 1 base respectively, with 15 bases between them. CDR3 residues: CASSLNRDKSYEQYF. DNA for the CDR3: TGCGCCAGCAGCCTCAACCGGGACAAGTCCTACGAGCAGTACTTC.

The rearrangement joins TRBV28 to TRBJ1-5; D unclear. The germline CDR1 and CDR2 sequences are MDHEN and SYDVKM. Trimming left V 5 bases short and J 6 bases short, with 11 bases between. The CDR3 extends over 13 amino acids. CDR3: CASSLRSIQPQHF. The CDR3, as DNA: TGTGCCAGCAGTCTCAGATCGATTCAGCCCCAGCATTTT.

The chain joins TRBV2 to TRBJ1-6, with D hard to call. CDR1 and CDR2 (germline): SNHLY, FYNNEI. Trimming stripped 5 bases from V and 7 bases from J, with 6 bases between. The CDR3 length is 12 residues. CDR3 coding DNA: TGTGCCAGCAGTCTCGGGAATTCACCCCTCCACTTT. This encodes CASSLGNSPLHF.

The rearrangement joins TRBV4-1 to TRBJ1-1; 7 bases are shared with TRBD1. CDR3 size: 18 residues. V dropped 1 base and J dropped 4; count of bases not matched to a gene: 15. Germline CDR1 reads MGHRA; CDR2 reads YSYEKL. The CDR3 DNA sequence: TGCGCCAGCAGCCAAGTCCGCGGTGGAACAGGGGAGTCCACTGAAGCTTTCTTT. This gives the protein CASSQVRGGTGESTEAFF.

The rearrangement joins TRBV12-5 to TRBJ2-1, with D possibly being TRBD1 (7 bases). The germline CDR1 and CDR2 sequences are LGHNT and FRNRAP. There are 18 residues in the CDR3. The V end was cut by 3 bases, the J end by 5 bases, with 23 bases between. The CDR3, as DNA: TGTGCTAGTGGTTTTCTAAAATCGACAGGGAGGCCCGACAATGAGCAGTTCTTC. Its protein is CASGFLKSTGRPDNEQFF. Complete variable domain (other parts from reference TRBV12-5 and TRBJ2-1): DARVTQTPRHKVTEMGQEVTMRCQPILGHNTVFWYRQTMMQGLELLAYFRNRAPLDDSGMPKDRFSAEMPDATLATLKIQPSEPRDSAVYFCASGFLKSTGRPDNEQFFGPGTRLTVL.